This T cell receptor beta chain comes out of a study of OX40 agonist ivuxolimab in advanced cancers. Overall study: Patients in the trial were receiving intravenous ivuxolimab every 2 weeks, at doses of 0.01 to 10 mg/kg.

No patient had autoimmune disease or received systemic immunosuppression. Produced via immunoSEQ multiplex PCR; TCRdb's table is partial and in-frame only. The data hold 71,000 or so clones, with about 85% observed a single time. The CDR3 extends over 14 amino acids. Between the trimmed V and J ends, which lost 4 bases and 0 bases, there was a span of 4 bases. The germline gives CDR1 SEHNR, CDR2 FQNEAQ (reference sequence). This specimen consisted of CD4+ or CD8+ T cells sorted from blood, obtained in a trial of the OX40 agonist ivuxolimab. The sequence derives from an adult with an advanced solid tumor such as melanoma, head and neck, liver or kidney cancer. V is TRBV7-9 and J is TRBJ2-6; D remains ambiguous. This CDR3 reads CASSWDSGANVLTF. CDR3 DNA sequence: TGTGCCAGCAGCTGGGACTCTGGGGCCAACGTCCTGACTTTC.